Presented here are 8 T cell receptor beta chains from one specimen sequenced in a study of blood T cell repertoires in COVID-19 (dated by TCRdb to the early 2020s). Library method: the immunoSEQ multiplex PCR assay. TCRdb holds this immuneACCESS table with in-frame rearrangements only. Some clones are missing; in checked studies, unresolved V genes explain under half, and the rest has no known cause. The table for this sample lists 250,000 to 350,000 clones; around 89% of them were counted only once. Together, the top ten hold about 4.5% of the sample. Sequencing was done on a sample of PBMCs or T cells enriched from blood (not recorded which). These receptors originate from a woman aged 18-29 years with acute COVID-19.

The rearrangement uses TRBV18 and TRBJ1-6, with 11 positions matching TRBD1. Trimming at V came to 2 bases and at J to 8 bases, leaving 8 bases not matched to a gene. Germline-derived CDR1 and CDR2 are KGHSH and LQKENI. The CDR3 loop spans 17 amino acids. The CDR3 bases are TGTGCCAGCTCACCAAGGACAGGGGGCTATGGGGATTCACCCCTCCACTTT. Its translation: CASSPRTGGYGDSPLHF.

The CDR3 here is CASSKAQYNQPQHF. DNA of the CDR3: TGTGCCAGCAGCAAAGCTCAGTATAATCAGCCCCAGCATTTT. The V call is TRBV21-1, the J call TRBJ1-5; no DNA check was done on the table's D call, TRBD1. TRBV21-1 is a listed pseudogene. The CDR3 spans 14 residues.

The chain recombines TRBV13 with TRBJ2-3; 14 nucleotides match TRBD2. This CDR3 is built from 18 residues. From germline, CDR1 is PRHDT and CDR2 FYEKMQ (reference sequence). Trimming cost V 5 bases and J 0 bases; bases outside gene matches: 7. Here the CDR3 reads CASSLGLAGVPSTDTQYF. For the CDR3, the DNA is TGTGCCAGCAGCCTGGGACTAGCGGGAGTACCAAGCACAGATACGCAGTATTTT.

The chain is built from TRBV12-3 or TRBV12-4 and TRBJ1-5; D might be TRBD1 (5 bases). V lost 7 bases and J lost 4, with 11 bases in between. There are 13 residues in the CDR3. In DNA form, the CDR3 reads TGTGCCAGCACCATAAGGGGAAATCAGCCCCAGCATTTT. Protein: CASTIRGNQPQHF.

The chain is built from TRBV15 and TRBJ2-5; possible D gene TRBD2, 6 bases. There are 17 residues in the CDR3. V was clipped by 0 bases and J by 2 bases, with 16 bases between them. Germline loops: CDR1 LNHNV, CDR2 YYDKDF (reference sequence). The CDR3 nucleotides read TGTGCCACCAGCAGAGATGTGATCCTAGCGTCGCAAGAGACCCAGTACTTC. Translation gives CATSRDVILASQETQYF. The variable domain in full, completed from reference TRBV15 and TRBJ2-5, reads DAMVIQNPRYQVTQFGKPVTLSCSQTLNHNVMYWYQQKSSQAPKLLFHYYDKDFNNEADTPDNFQSRRPNTSFCFLDIRSPGLGDTAMYLCATSRDVILASQETQYFGPGTRLLVL.

This clone was counted once. One junction end disagrees with the germline gene, perhaps due to a read error. The chain combines TRBV5-5 with TRBJ2-3; 10 bases are shared with TRBD1. CDR3 length: 14 amino acids. The germline V gene has CDR1 SGHKS and CDR2 YYEKEE (reference sequence). The CDR3 DNA sequence: TGTGCCAGCAGTTTGGGACAGGGGAGGGATACGCAGTATTTT. It translates to CASSLGQGRDTQYF. Combining the CDR3 with reference TRBV5-5 and TRBJ2-3 gives the whole variable domain DAGVTQSPTHLIKTRGQQVTLRCSPISGHKSVSWYQQVLGQGPQFIFQYYEKEERGRGNFPDRFSARQFPNYSSELNVNALLLGDSALYLCASSLGQGRDTQYFGPGTRLTVL.

The rearrangement joins TRBV28 to TRBJ2-5; D unresolved. This CDR3 spans 16 amino acids. Per germline, CDR1 MDHEN and CDR2 SYDVKM. Trimming cost V 4 bases and J 0 bases, with 15 bases left between them. CDR3 DNA sequence: TGTGCCAGCAGTTCGGAGCTACACCTCTACCAAGAGACCCAGTACTTC. The encoded protein is CASSSELHLYQETQYF.

Here the CDR3 reads CASSLAGGYGYTF. The CDR3 DNA is TGTGCCAGCAGCTTAGCAGGGGGCTATGGCTACACCTTC. The genes are TRBV7-9 and TRBJ1-2, with a tentative D call TRBD1 (6 bases). Trimming took off 0 bases at V and 4 bases at J, with 6 bases between the two ends. There are 13 residues in the CDR3. Germline V gene lookup returns CDR1 SEHNR and CDR2 FQNEAQ (reference sequence). Complete variable domain (other parts from reference TRBV7-9 and TRBJ1-2): DTGVSQNPRHKITKRGQNVTFRCDPISEHNRLYWYRQTLGQGPEFLTYFQNEAQLEKSRLLSDRFSAERPKGSFSTLEIQRTEQGDSAMYLCASSLAGGYGYTFGSGTRLTVV.